A single sample is the source of the 27 T cell receptor beta chains below, sequenced in a study of blood T cell repertoires in COVID-19 (dated by TCRdb to the early 2020s). Libraries were made using the immunoSEQ multiplex PCR assay. TCRdb's version of the immuneACCESS table is confined to in-frame rearrangements and falls short of the full clone set. An unresolved V gene accounts for under half of the shortfall where checked; the remainder is of unknown origin. The sample has 88,000 or so clones on record, roughly four fifths of them singletons. Jointly, the top ten make up 9% to 10% of the sample. Sequenced: peripheral blood. Source of these receptors: a human donor in a cohort sampled during active COVID-19.

V is TRBV7-8 and J is TRBJ2-1, with 8 bases fitting TRBD1. With 5 bases clipped from V and 10 bases from J, the junction kept 7 bases outside the gene matches. Germline values: CDR1 SGHVS, CDR2 FQNEAQ. There are 13 residues in the CDR3. CDR3 region: CASSQDRVGEQFF. The CDR3 nucleotides are TGTGCCAGCAGCCAGGACAGGGTGGGCGAGCAGTTCTTC.

The chain joins TRBV6-1 to TRBJ1-4; D is unresolved. The germline gives CDR1 MNHNS, CDR2 SASEGT. The CDR3 length is 17 residues. V dropped 4 bases and J dropped 4 bases, with 19 bases sitting between them. The chain's CDR3 is CASSVSLSGGDNEKLFF. The CDR3 DNA sequence: TGTGCCAGCAGTGTCTCACTCTCGGGCGGGGATAATGAAAAACTGTTTTTT.

The chain carries TRBV15 and TRBJ1-4; TRBD1 agrees at 7 bases. The V segment lost 0 bases and the J segment 6 bases; nucleotides outside the gene matches: 4. This CDR3 spans 15 amino acids. The germline V gene encodes CDR1 LNHNV and CDR2 YYDKDF (reference sequence). The CDR3 reads CATSRDWGTDEKLFF. The CDR3 DNA is TGTGCCACCAGCAGAGATTGGGGGACAGATGAAAAACTGTTTTTT.

The rearrangement joins TRBV4-2 to TRBJ1-3; D remains ambiguous. The CDR3 covers 16 residues. Trimming took off 1 base at V and 0 bases at J, with 10 bases between the two ends. Germline V gene lookup returns CDR1 LGHNA and CDR2 YNFKEQ. The DNA for the CDR3 is TGTGCCAGCAGCCAAGGGCGGCGACCCTCTGGAAACACCATATATTTT. Amino acids: CASSQGRRPSGNTIYF.

The CDR3 DNA reads as TGTGCCAGCAGTTTCAATCGACAGGGAACAGATACGCAGTATTTT. Protein sequence: CASSFNRQGTDTQYF. The chain recombines TRBV6-5 with TRBJ2-3; 7 bases map to TRBD1. Germline V lookup: CDR1 MNHEY, CDR2 SVGAGI. V gave up 4 bases and J gave up 3 bases; unmatched junction bases: 7. The CDR3 runs 15 residues.

The table lists this clone with a few counts. Here the CDR3 DNA reads TGTGCCAGCTCACCAATACGGGGGAACACTGAAGCTTTCTTT. This translates into CASSPIRGNTEAFF. J is TRBJ1-1 and V is TRBV18; D not resolved. CDR1 is KGHSH and CDR2 is LQKENI in the germline V gene. The ends were cut back, 2 bases at V and 1 base at J, with 8 bases in the middle. This CDR3 is built from 14 residues.

V is TRBV7-9 and J is TRBJ2-1, with TRBD2 as a possible D gene (5 bases). The CDR3 runs 12 residues. Trimming took 3 bases from V and 9 from J, leaving 9 bases between them. From germline, CDR1 is SEHNR and CDR2 FQNEAQ (reference sequence). The CDR3 loop is CASSFSRGEQFF. CDR3 nucleotide sequence: TGTGCCAGCAGCTTTAGCCGGGGTGAGCAGTTCTTC.

The rearrangement uses TRBV6-5 and TRBJ2-5, with 10 bases lining up with TRBD2. This CDR3 contains 14 residues. With V trimmed by 6 bases and J by 4 bases, 5 bases remained unmatched. Germline V gene data show CDR1 as MNHEY and CDR2 as SVGAGI. Here the CDR3 DNA reads TGTGCCAGCAGGAGCGGGGGGGCCCCAGAGACCCAGTACTTC. Its protein product is CASRSGGAPETQYF.

The chain is built from TRBV19 and TRBJ2-1; D is uncertain. In germline, CDR1 is LNHDA, CDR2 SQIVND (reference sequence). Trimming shortened V by 6 bases and J by 3 bases, and 15 bases separated the two germline ends. The CDR3 loop spans 15 amino acids. The CDR3 is CASSPAGRHYNEQFF. CDR3 coding DNA: TGTGCCAGTAGCCCCGCTGGGCGTCACTACAATGAGCAGTTCTTC.

This clone turned up a few times. The chain carries TRBV10-1 and TRBJ2-1, with 11 bases that match TRBD2. Germline V gives CDR1 WNHNN, CDR2 SYGVQD (reference sequence). Trimming cost V 8 bases and J 6 bases; bases outside gene matches: 6. This CDR3 is 14 amino acids long. CDR3 region: CASGLAGGSNEQFF. The CDR3 DNA reads as TGCGCCAGCGGTCTAGCGGGAGGTAGCAATGAGCAGTTCTTC.

The V call is TRBV3-1 (or the pseudogene TRBV3-2), the J call TRBJ2-3, with 14 bases identical to TRBD2. From germline, CDR1 is LGHDT and CDR2 YNNKEL (reference sequence). CDR3 size: 18 residues. With V trimmed by 4 bases and J by 3 bases, 9 bases remained unmatched. The chain's CDR3 is CASSLGLAGGGGTDTQYF. The CDR3 DNA follows: TGTGCCAGCAGCCTCGGACTAGCGGGGGGCGGGGGGACAGATACGCAGTATTTT.

The chain is built from TRBV7-9 and TRBJ1-2; a possible D gene is TRBD1 (5 bases). The germline CDR1 and CDR2 sequences are SEHNR and FQNEAQ (reference sequence). The CDR3 consists of 13 residues. V was cut by 0 bases and J by 8 bases, with 10 bases left in between. CDR3 bases: TGTGCCAGCAGCTTAGCTCAGGGCAGGGGCTACACCTTC. It yields the protein CASSLAQGRGYTF. Drawing the rest from reference TRBV7-9 and TRBJ1-2, the complete variable domain is DTGVSQNPRHKITKRGQNVTFRCDPISEHNRLYWYRQTLGQGPEFLTYFQNEAQLEKSRLLSDRFSAERPKGSFSTLEIQRTEQGDSAMYLCASSLAQGRGYTFGSGTRLTVV.

This clone came up a few times. The CDR3 here is CASSQGGSGVTDTQYF. The CDR3 DNA reads TGTGCCAGCAGCCAAGGTGGTAGCGGGGTCACAGATACGCAGTATTTT. The chain has TRBV3-1 (or the pseudogene TRBV3-2) and TRBJ2-3, with TRBD2 identical over 8 bases. The V and J ends lost 1 base and 2 bases, in that order; junction bases with no gene match: 5. The germline V gene encodes CDR1 LGHDT and CDR2 YNNKEL (reference sequence). CDR3 size: 16 residues.

The rearrangement uses TRBV5-1 and TRBJ1-6; TRBD1 matches 7 bases. Unmatched junction bases numbered 8, after V lost 5 bases and J lost 6 bases. The germline V gene has CDR1 SGHRS and CDR2 YFSETQ. The length of the CDR3 is 15 residues. The CDR3 loop reads CASRSRDRFNSPLHF. CDR3 nucleotides: TGCGCCAGCAGGTCAAGGGACAGATTTAATTCACCCCTCCACTTT.

The chain couples TRBV5-1 to TRBJ2-1, with 9 bases aligning to TRBD2. V dropped 0 bases and J dropped 5; count of bases not matched to a gene: 6. The germline V gene has CDR1 SGHRS and CDR2 YFSETQ. This CDR3 region has 16 residues. The CDR3 nucleotides read TGCGCCAGCAGCTTGGGGGGACTAGCACAGGACAATGAGCAGTTCTTC. It codes for CASSLGGLAQDNEQFF.

The chain combines TRBV2 with TRBJ2-3; D is unclear. The V gene lost 6 bases and the J gene lost 2 bases, with 6 bases spanning the gap. The CDR3 is made up of 12 amino acids. The germline gives CDR1 SNHLY, CDR2 FYNNEI. The CDR3 region has the DNA TGTGCCAGCAGAACCTACACAGATACGCAGTATTTT. It is translated as CASRTYTDTQYF.

The chain combines TRBV28 with TRBJ2-1; weak D call: TRBD2 (6 bases). This CDR3 is 12 amino acids long. The germline CDR1 and CDR2 sequences are MDHEN and SYDVKM. The V and J ends lost 6 bases and 8 bases respectively, with 11 bases between them. CDR3 nucleotides: TGTGCCAGCAGCGCGGGGACCGATGAGCAGTTCTTC. Its translation: CASSAGTDEQFF.

V gene TRBV5-1 combines with J gene TRBJ1-4, with 10 positions matching TRBD1. This CDR3 is built from 15 residues. Trimming removed 2 bases from V and 8 bases from J; junction bases left unmatched: 6. The germline CDR1 and CDR2 sequences are SGHRS and YFSETQ. The CDR3 DNA is TGCGCCAGCAGCTTCTCGGGGACAGGGGAGGAAAAACTGTTTTTT. Protein: CASSFSGTGEEKLFF.

The V call is TRBV29-1, the J call TRBJ2-6; tentative D call: TRBD1 (6 bases). The germline gives CDR1 SQVTM, CDR2 ANQGSEA. The ends were cut back, 3 bases at V and 2 bases at J, with 14 bases in the middle. The CDR3 covers 16 residues. The CDR3 here is CSVEGAFSPGANVLTF. For the CDR3, the DNA is TGCAGCGTTGAGGGGGCGTTTAGTCCTGGGGCCAACGTCCTGACTTTC.

The chain has TRBV6-5 and TRBJ2-5, with D possibly matching TRBD1 (5 bases). The V end lost 0 bases, the J end lost 6 bases, and 11 bases lay between the germline ends. This CDR3 is built from 14 residues. CDR1 and CDR2 (germline): MNHEY, SVGAGI. The CDR3: CASSYSGREKTQYF. The CDR3 DNA sequence: TGTGCCAGCAGTTACTCGGGCAGGGAAAAGACCCAGTACTTC.

The chain links TRBV10-3 to TRBJ2-1; TRBD1 is a possible D gene (5 bases). The CDR3 spans 15 residues. Germline CDR1 and CDR2: ENHRY and SYGVKD. The V gene lost 4 bases and the J gene lost 5 bases, with 15 bases spanning the gap. CDR3 protein: CAISGGQGGDNEQFF. In DNA form, the CDR3 reads TGTGCCATCAGTGGCGGACAAGGCGGAGACAATGAGCAGTTCTTC.

V gene TRBV5-6 combines with J gene TRBJ2-3, with a possible D match to TRBD1 (5 bases). The CDR3 has 12 amino acids. The V gene's germline CDR1 is SGHDT and CDR2 YYEEEE. V was trimmed by 4 bases and J by 5 bases, leaving 8 bases between them. CDR3 sequence (DNA): TGTGCCAGCAGCCGACAGATAGATACGCAGTATTTT. Translating it yields CASSRQIDTQYF. Variable domain in full (rest from reference TRBV5-6 and TRBJ2-3): DAGVTQSPTHLIKTRGQQVTLRCSPKSGHDTVSWYQQALGQGPQFIFQYYEEEERQRGNFPDRFSGHQFPNYSSELNVNALLLGDSALYLCASSRQIDTQYFGPGTRLTVL.

This chain connects TRBV5-1 to TRBJ2-2; 8 nucleotides line up with TRBD1. The CDR3 covers 15 residues. The V and J ends lost 3 bases and 1 base, in that order; junction bases with no gene match: 2. Germline V gene sequence: CDR1 SGHRS, CDR2 YFSETQ. CDR3 DNA sequence: TGCGCCAGCAGCTGGGGGACAGGGAACACCGGGGAGCTGTTTTTT. Protein: CASSWGTGNTGELFF.

This clone occurred a few times. V usage is TRBV2 and J usage is TRBJ2-2; D not resolved. Trimming left V 7 bases short and J 1 base short, with 7 bases between. Germline V gives CDR1 SNHLY, CDR2 FYNNEI. This CDR3 comprises 13 residues. CDR3 region: CASNRQNTGELFF. Written as DNA, the CDR3 is TGTGCCAGCAACAGACAGAACACCGGGGAGCTGTTTTTT.

DNA for the CDR3: TGTGCCAGCAGCCGGGACAGGGGGACCTATGGCTACACCTTC. Protein product: CASSRDRGTYGYTF. This chain connects TRBV5-6 to TRBJ1-2; TRBD1 matches 11 bases. V lost 4 bases, J lost 4 bases, and 3 bases stayed unmatched. Germline V gene lookup returns CDR1 SGHDT and CDR2 YYEEEE. The CDR3 length is 14 residues. Using reference TRBV5-6 and TRBJ1-2 for the parts outside the CDR3, the full variable domain is DAGVTQSPTHLIKTRGQQVTLRCSPKSGHDTVSWYQQALGQGPQFIFQYYEEEERQRGNFPDRFSGHQFPNYSSELNVNALLLGDSALYLCASSRDRGTYGYTFGSGTRLTVV.

This chain links TRBV27 with TRBJ2-1, with 9 bases lining up with TRBD1. There are 14 residues in the CDR3. Germline V gives CDR1 MNHEY, CDR2 SMNVEV (reference sequence). Trimming at V came to 8 bases and at J to 7 bases, leaving 9 bases not matched to a gene. Here the CDR3 reads CASRQGGVKNEQFF. In nucleotides, the CDR3 is TGTGCCAGCCGACAGGGGGGAGTGAAAAATGAGCAGTTCTTC.

This chain joins TRBV7-2 and TRBJ2-3, with TRBD2 matching 14 bases. The CDR3 length is 16 residues. CDR1 and CDR2 (germline): SGHTA, FQGNSA. Unmatched junction bases numbered 2, after V lost 5 bases and J lost 1 base. The CDR3 sequence is CASSAGLAGGTDTQYF. The CDR3 nucleotides are TGTGCCAGCAGCGCGGGACTAGCGGGGGGCACAGATACGCAGTATTTT.